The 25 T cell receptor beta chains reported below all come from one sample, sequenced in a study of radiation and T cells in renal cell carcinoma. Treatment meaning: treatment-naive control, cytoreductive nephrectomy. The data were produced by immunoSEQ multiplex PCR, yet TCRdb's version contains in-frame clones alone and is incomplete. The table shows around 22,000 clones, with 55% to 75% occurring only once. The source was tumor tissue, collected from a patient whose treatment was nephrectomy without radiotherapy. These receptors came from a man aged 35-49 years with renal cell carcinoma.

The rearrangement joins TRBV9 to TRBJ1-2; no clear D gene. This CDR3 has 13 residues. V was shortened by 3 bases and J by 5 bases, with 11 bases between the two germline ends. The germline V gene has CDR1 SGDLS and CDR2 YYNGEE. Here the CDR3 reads CASSAGEVYGYTF. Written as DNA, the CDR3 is TGTGCCAGCAGCGCGGGAGAGGTTTATGGCTACACCTTC.

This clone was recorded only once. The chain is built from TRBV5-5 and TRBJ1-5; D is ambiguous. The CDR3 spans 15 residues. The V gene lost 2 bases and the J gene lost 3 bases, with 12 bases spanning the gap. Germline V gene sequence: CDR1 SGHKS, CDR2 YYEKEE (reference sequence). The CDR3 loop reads CASSFEPIPNQPQHF. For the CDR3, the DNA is TGTGCCAGCAGCTTTGAGCCGATCCCCAATCAGCCCCAGCATTTT.

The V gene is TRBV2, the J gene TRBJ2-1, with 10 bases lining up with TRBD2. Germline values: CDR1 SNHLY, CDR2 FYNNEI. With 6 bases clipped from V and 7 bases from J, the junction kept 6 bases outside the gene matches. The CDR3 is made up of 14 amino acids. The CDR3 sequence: CASRRTSGINEQFF. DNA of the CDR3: TGTGCCAGCAGAAGGACTAGCGGTATAAATGAGCAGTTCTTC.

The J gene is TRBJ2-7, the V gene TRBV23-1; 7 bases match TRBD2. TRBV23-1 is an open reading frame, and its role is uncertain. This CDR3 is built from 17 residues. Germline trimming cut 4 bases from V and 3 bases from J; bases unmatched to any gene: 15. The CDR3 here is CASSPQDAAGRVYEQYV. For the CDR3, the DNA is TGCGCCAGCAGTCCCCAGGACGCGGCAGGGAGGGTCTACGAGCAGTACGTC.

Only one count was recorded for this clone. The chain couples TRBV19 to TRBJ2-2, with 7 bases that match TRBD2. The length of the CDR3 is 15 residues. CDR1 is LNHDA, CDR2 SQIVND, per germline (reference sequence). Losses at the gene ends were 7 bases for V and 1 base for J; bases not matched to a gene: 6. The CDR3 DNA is TGTGCCAGTATTAGGGCTAGCGGGAACACCGGGGAGCTGTTTTTT. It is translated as CASIRASGNTGELFF.

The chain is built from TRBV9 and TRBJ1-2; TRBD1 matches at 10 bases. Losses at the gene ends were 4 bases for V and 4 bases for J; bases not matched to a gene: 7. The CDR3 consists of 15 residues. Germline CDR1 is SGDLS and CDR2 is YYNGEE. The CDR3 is CASSLSTGGLYGYTF. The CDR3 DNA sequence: TGTGCCAGCAGCCTCTCGACAGGGGGCCTCTATGGCTACACCTTC.

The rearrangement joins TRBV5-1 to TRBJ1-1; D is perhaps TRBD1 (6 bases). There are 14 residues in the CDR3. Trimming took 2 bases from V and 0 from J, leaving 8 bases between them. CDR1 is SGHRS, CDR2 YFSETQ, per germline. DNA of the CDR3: TGCGCCAGCAGCTTAACAGGGATGAACACTGAAGCTTTCTTT. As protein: CASSLTGMNTEAFF.

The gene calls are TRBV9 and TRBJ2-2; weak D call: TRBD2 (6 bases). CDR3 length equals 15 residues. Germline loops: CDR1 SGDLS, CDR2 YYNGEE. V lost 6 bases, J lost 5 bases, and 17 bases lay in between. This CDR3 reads CASTLGDSFTGELFF. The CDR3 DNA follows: TGTGCCAGCACCCTCGGGGACTCCTTTACCGGGGAGCTGTTTTTT.

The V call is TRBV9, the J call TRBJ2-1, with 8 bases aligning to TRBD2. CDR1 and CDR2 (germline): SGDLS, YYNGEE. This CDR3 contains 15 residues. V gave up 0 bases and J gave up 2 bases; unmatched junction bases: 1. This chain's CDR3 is CASSVAGGPYNEQFF. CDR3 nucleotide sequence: TGTGCCAGCAGCGTAGCGGGAGGGCCCTACAATGAGCAGTTCTTC.

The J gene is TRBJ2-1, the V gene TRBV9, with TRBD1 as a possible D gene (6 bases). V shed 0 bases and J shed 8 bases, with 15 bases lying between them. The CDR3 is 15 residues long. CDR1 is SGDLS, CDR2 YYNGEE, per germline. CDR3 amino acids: CASSVVGTPNDEQFF. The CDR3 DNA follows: TGTGCCAGCAGCGTAGTGGGGACACCCAACGATGAGCAGTTCTTC.

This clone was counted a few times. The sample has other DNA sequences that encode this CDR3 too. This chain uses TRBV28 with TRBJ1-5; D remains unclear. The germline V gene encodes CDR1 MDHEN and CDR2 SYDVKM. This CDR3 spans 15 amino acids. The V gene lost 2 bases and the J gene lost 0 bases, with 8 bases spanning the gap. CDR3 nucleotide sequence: TGTGCCAGCAGTTTACCAAGCCATAGCAATCAGCCCCAGCATTTT. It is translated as CASSLPSHSNQPQHF.

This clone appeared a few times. CDR3 in amino acids: CASSFKGGMDTEAFF. CDR3 DNA sequence: TGTGCCAGCAGCTTTAAGGGAGGGATGGACACTGAAGCTTTCTTT. The chain has TRBV7-2 and TRBJ1-1, with no clear D. Germline V gene sequence: CDR1 SGHTA, CDR2 FQGNSA. V lost 3 bases and J 3 bases, leaving 14 bases between the germline ends. This CDR3 is 15 amino acids long.

The CDR3 here is CARSFLHNEQFF. CDR3 DNA sequence: TGTGCCAGAAGCTTCCTTCACAATGAGCAGTTCTTC. This chain connects TRBV5-3 to TRBJ2-1; D unclear. TRBV5-3 is treated as an ORF (open reading frame) with a function not yet certain. This CDR3 is 12 amino acids long. V was trimmed by 2 bases and J by 5 bases, leaving 5 bases between them.

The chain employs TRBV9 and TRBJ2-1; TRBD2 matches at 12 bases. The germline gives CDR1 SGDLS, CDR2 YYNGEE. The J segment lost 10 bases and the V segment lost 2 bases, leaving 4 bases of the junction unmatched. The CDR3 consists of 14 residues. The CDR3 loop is CASSVGLAGTEQFF. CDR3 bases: TGTGCCAGCAGCGTTGGACTAGCGGGGACGGAGCAGTTCTTC.

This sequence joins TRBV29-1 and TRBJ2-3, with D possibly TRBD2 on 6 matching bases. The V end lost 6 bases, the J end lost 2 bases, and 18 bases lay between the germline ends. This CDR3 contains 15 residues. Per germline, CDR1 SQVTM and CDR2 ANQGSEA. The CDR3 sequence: CSVVGGLIHTDTQYF. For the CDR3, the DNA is TGCAGCGTCGTGGGGGGTCTGATCCACACAGATACGCAGTATTTT.

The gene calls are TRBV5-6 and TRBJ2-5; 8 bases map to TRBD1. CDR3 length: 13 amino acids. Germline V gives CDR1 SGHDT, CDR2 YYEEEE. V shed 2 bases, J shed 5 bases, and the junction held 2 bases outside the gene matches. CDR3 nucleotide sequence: TGTGCCAGCAGCTTCCGGGACAGGGAGACCCAGTACTTC. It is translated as CASSFRDRETQYF. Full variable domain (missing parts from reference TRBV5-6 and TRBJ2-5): DAGVTQSPTHLIKTRGQQVTLRCSPKSGHDTVSWYQQALGQGPQFIFQYYEEEERQRGNFPDRFSGHQFPNYSSELNVNALLLGDSALYLCASSFRDRETQYFGPGTRLLVL.

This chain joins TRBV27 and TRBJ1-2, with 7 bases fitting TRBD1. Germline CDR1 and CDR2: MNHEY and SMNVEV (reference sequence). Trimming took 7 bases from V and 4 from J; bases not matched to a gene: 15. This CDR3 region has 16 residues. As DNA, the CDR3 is TGTGCCAGCACCCTAACCGGGACAGAGCTAAGCTATGGCTACACCTTC. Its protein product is CASTLTGTELSYGYTF.

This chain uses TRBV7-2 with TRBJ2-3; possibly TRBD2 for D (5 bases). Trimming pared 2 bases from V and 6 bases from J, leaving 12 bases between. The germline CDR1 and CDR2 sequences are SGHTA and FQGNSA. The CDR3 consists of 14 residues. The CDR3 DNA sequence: TGTGCCAGCAGCTTATGGGTCCGAGGGGATACGCAGTATTTT. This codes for CASSLWVRGDTQYF.

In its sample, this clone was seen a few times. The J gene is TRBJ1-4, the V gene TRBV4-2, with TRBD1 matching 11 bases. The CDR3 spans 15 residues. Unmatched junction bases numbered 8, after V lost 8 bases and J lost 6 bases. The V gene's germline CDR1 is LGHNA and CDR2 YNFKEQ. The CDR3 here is CASGIPGQGDEKLFF. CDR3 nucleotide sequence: TGTGCCAGCGGAATACCGGGACAGGGGGATGAAAAACTGTTTTTT.

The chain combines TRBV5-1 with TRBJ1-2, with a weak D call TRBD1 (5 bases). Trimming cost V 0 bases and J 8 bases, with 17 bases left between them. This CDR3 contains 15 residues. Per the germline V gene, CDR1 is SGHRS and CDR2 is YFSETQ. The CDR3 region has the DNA TGCGCCAGCAGCTTGGATAGTCCAGGGACCGGAGGCTACACCTTC. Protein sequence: CASSLDSPGTGGYTF.

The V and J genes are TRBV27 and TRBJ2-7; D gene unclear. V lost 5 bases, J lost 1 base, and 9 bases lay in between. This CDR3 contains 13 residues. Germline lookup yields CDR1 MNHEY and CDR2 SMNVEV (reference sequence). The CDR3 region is CASSPTASYEQYF. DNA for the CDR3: TGTGCCAGCAGTCCAACGGCTTCCTACGAGCAGTACTTC.

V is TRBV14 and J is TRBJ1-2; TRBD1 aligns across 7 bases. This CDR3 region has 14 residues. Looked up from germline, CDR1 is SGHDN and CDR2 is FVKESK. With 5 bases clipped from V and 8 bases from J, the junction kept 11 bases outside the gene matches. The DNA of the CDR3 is TGTGCCAGCAGCTACGGCAGGGGGGGCGAGGGCTACACCTTC. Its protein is CASSYGRGGEGYTF.

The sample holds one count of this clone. The CDR3 bases are TGTGCCAGTAGCAACAGGGCAACTAATGAAAAACTGTTTTTT. This gives the protein CASSNRATNEKLFF. This chain connects TRBV19 to TRBJ1-4; tentative D call: TRBD1 (6 bases). The CDR3 is 14 residues long. CDR1 is LNHDA and CDR2 is SQIVND in the germline V gene (reference sequence). V was cut by 6 bases and J by 0 bases, with 8 bases left in between.

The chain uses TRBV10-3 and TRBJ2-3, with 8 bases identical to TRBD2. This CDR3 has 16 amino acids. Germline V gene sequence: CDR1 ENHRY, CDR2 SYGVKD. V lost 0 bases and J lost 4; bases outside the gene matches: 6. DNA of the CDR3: TGTGCCATCAGTGAGTCGAAAGGGACTAGACCAGATACGCAGTATTTT. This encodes CAISESKGTRPDTQYF.

For the CDR3, the DNA is TGTGCCAGCAGCCTAAGGGGAGGCCCTGAAGCTTTCTTT. Translated: CASSLRGGPEAFF. The gene calls are TRBV13 and TRBJ1-1, with D perhaps matching TRBD1 (5 bases). CDR3 length: 13 residues. V was shortened by 5 bases and J by 6 bases, with 13 bases between the two germline ends. Germline V gene lookup returns CDR1 PRHDT and CDR2 FYEKMQ (reference sequence). Looking up the rest from reference TRBV13 and TRBJ1-1 gives the full variable domain: AAGVIQSPRHLIKEKRETATLKCYPIPRHDTVYWYQQGPGQDPQFLISFYEKMQSDKGSIPDRFSAQQFSDYHSELNMSSLELGDSALYFCASSLRGGPEAFFGQGTRLTVV.